This entry lists 14 T cell receptor beta chains sequenced from one sample in a study of T cell responses to AZD1222 COVID-19 vaccine (dated by TCRdb to 2020 to 2022). The time point label here, explained by the study, means: about 28 days (+/-7) after the second vaccine dose. The method was the immunoSEQ multiplex PCR assay. This is the immuneACCESS table as TCRdb keeps it, with only in-frame sequences that have V and J called. A part of the clones is gone; compared with another copy, unresolved V genes explain less than half, and the rest is unexplained. This sample has about 84,000 clones in its table, and roughly 88% of those were observed once. About an eighth of the sample comes from the top ten. Material: peripheral blood, obtained 28 days after the second AZD1222 dose. These TCRs come from an adult who received the AZD1222 COVID-19 vaccine.

The chain employs TRBV7-2 and TRBJ2-6, with D possibly TRBD2 on 6 matching bases. Trimming took off 6 bases at V and 4 bases at J, with 19 bases between the two ends. Germline CDR1 is SGHTA and CDR2 is FQGNSA. The CDR3 loop spans 17 amino acids. This CDR3 reads CASSPGVGTPGANVLTF. Here the CDR3 DNA reads TGTGCCAGCAGTCCGGGGGTAGGAACTCCGGGGGCCAACGTCCTGACTTTC. Combining the CDR3 with reference TRBV7-2 and TRBJ2-6 gives the whole variable domain GAGVSQSPSNKVTEKGKDVELRCDPISGHTALYWYRQSLGQGLEFLIYFQGNSAPDKSGLPSDRFSAERTGGSVSTLTIQRTQQEDSAVYLCASSPGVGTPGANVLTFGAGSRLTVL.

The gene calls are TRBV6-5 and TRBJ2-1; possibly TRBD1 or TRBD2 for D (7 bases each). In germline, CDR1 is MNHEY, CDR2 SVGAGI. The V end was cut by 2 bases, the J end by 0 bases, with 11 bases between. The CDR3 covers 16 residues. The CDR3 nucleotides read TGTGCCAGCAGTTACCGGGGGGACAGCTCCTACAATGAGCAGTTCTTC. This gives the protein CASSYRGDSSYNEQFF.

The chain employs TRBV28 and TRBJ2-6; D might be TRBD2 (5 bases). V was trimmed by 7 bases and J by 0 bases, leaving 10 bases between them. Germline lookup yields CDR1 MDHEN and CDR2 SYDVKM. This CDR3 region has 15 residues. The CDR3 coding sequence is TGTGCCAGCACCGAGCGGAACTCTGGGGCCAACGTCCTGACTTTC. This encodes CASTERNSGANVLTF.

The CDR3 spells CASSFSSISEAFF. CDR3 DNA: TGTGCCAGCAGCTTTTCGTCTATATCCGAAGCTTTCTTT. This chain connects TRBV7-2 to TRBJ1-1; D unresolved. Germline V CDR1 and CDR2: SGHTA, FQGNSA. V was cut by 3 bases and J by 8 bases, with 13 bases left in between. The CDR3 has 13 amino acids.

V gene TRBV11-3 combines with J gene TRBJ2-2, with unresolved D. The ends were cut back, 3 bases at V and 3 bases at J, with 8 bases in the middle. Germline V gene sequence: CDR1 SGHNT, CDR2 YENEEA. This CDR3 is 14 amino acids long. CDR3 nucleotides: TGTGCCAGCAGCTTCAGTTCTCACACCGGGGAGCTGTTTTTT. Translating gives CASSFSSHTGELFF.

This rearrangement joins TRBV24-1 to TRBJ1-5; TRBD1 agrees at 9 bases. The CDR3 has 16 amino acids. Looked up from germline, CDR1 is KGHDR and CDR2 is SFDVKD. Unmatched junction bases numbered 7, after V lost 2 bases and J lost 6 bases. The CDR3 DNA sequence: TGTGCCACCAGTGATTCGGGACAGGGAGAGAGTCAGCCCCAGCATTTT. It yields the protein CATSDSGQGESQPQHF.

The chain employs TRBV28 and TRBJ1-4; no clear D. CDR3 length equals 15 residues. CDR1 is MDHEN, CDR2 SYDVKM, per germline. The V and J ends lost 3 bases and 10 bases respectively, with 18 bases between them. CDR3 nucleotides: TGTGCCAGCAGTTTTTCGACTGGGAGAATTCGAAAACTGTTTTTT. Protein: CASSFSTGRIRKLFF.

The chain carries TRBV5-1 and TRBJ2-5; 9 bases are shared with TRBD2. Germline lookup yields CDR1 SGHRS and CDR2 YFSETQ. J gave up 6 bases and V 7 bases, and 10 bases lay outside the gene matches. This CDR3 region has 14 residues. CDR3 protein: CASADIAGDQTQYF. CDR3 nucleotides: TGCGCCAGCGCCGATATAGCGGGAGATCAGACCCAGTACTTC.

The chain joins TRBV5-5 to TRBJ2-2; possibly TRBD1 or TRBD2 for D (5 bases each). The CDR3 is made up of 15 amino acids. Germline V CDR1 and CDR2: SGHKS, YYEKEE (reference sequence). Trimming pared 6 bases from V and 5 bases from J, leaving 17 bases between. In DNA, the CDR3 is TGTGCCAGCAATGTGGCCGGGACGGTTACCGGGGAGCTGTTTTTT. Translated, it gives CASNVAGTVTGELFF.

The chain has TRBV7-2 and TRBJ2-7; D is unresolved. Germline lookup yields CDR1 SGHTA and CDR2 FQGNSA. Trimming left V 1 base short and J 3 bases short, with 10 bases between. This CDR3 has 14 residues. In DNA, the CDR3 is TGTGCCAGCAGCTTAGATGGCGGCTACTACGAGCAGTACTTC. Translated, it gives CASSLDGGYYEQYF.

In this sample, this clone turned up a few times. J is TRBJ1-2 and V is TRBV28; a weak D match, TRBD1 (5 bases). Trimming left V 6 bases short and J 5 bases short, with 10 bases between. This CDR3 contains 12 residues. CDR1 and CDR2 from the germline V gene are MDHEN and SYDVKM. CDR3 nucleotide sequence: TGTGCCAGCAGGGACATTCCGTATGGCTACACCTTC. Its protein is CASRDIPYGYTF.

The chain combines TRBV4-1 with TRBJ1-6, with D tentatively TRBD1 (6 bases). The CDR3 contains 16 residues. Per germline, CDR1 MGHRA and CDR2 YSYEKL. Trimming shortened V by 1 base and J by 5 bases, and 12 bases separated the two germline ends. The CDR3 sequence: CASSQAEAGDNSPLHF. The CDR3 coding sequence is TGCGCCAGCAGCCAAGCGGAGGCAGGGGATAATTCACCCCTCCACTTT.

The chain recombines TRBV2 with TRBJ1-5; D is ambiguous. Germline V CDR1 and CDR2: SNHLY, FYNNEI. V lost 6 bases to trimming and J lost 3 bases, with 6 bases between them. This CDR3 contains 12 residues. As DNA, the CDR3 is TGTGCCAGCAGGGACTCCAATCAGCCCCAGCATTTT. Translating it yields CASRDSNQPQHF. The full variable domain, with the rest looked up from reference TRBV2 and TRBJ1-5, is EPEVTQTPSHQVTQMGQEVILRCVPISNHLYFYWYRQILGQKVEFLVSFYNNEISEKSEIFDDQFSVERPDGSNFTLKIRSTKLEDSAMYFCASRDSNQPQHFGDGTRLSIL.

This chain connects TRBV6-5 to TRBJ2-3, with D hard to call. Germline CDR1 reads MNHEY; CDR2 reads SVGAGI. The CDR3 spans 13 residues. V lost 3 bases, J lost 2 bases, and 6 bases lay in between. The DNA for the CDR3 is TGTGCCAGCAGTTATACCATCACAGATACGCAGTATTTT. This codes for CASSYTITDTQYF.